Listed below are T cell receptor beta chains from one sample, sequenced in a study of T cell responses to AZD1222 COVID-19 vaccine. Profiling relied on immunoSEQ multiplex PCR, and the TCRdb table lists in-frame clones only, not all of them. The table has about 88,000 clones, roughly nine tenths seen once. This specimen was peripheral blood, taken 28 days after the second AZD1222 dose. The receptors stem from an adult who received the AZD1222 COVID-19 vaccine. Both conserved end residues are part of each CDR3. A D gene is named only where the DNA matches it firmly. Clone sizes are given selectively: once, few, many, or a class where the clone is expanded.

v_call	d_call	j_call	clone_size	cdr3_nt	cdr3_aa
TRBV18	.	TRBJ2-1	few	TGTGCCAGCTCACCACGGGCAGGGTTTGAGCAGTTCTTC	CASSPRAGFEQFF
TRBV30	.	TRBJ1-5	.	TGTGCCTGGAGTGACCAGCAGAATCAGCCCCAGCATTTT	CAWSDQQNQPQHF
TRBV5-1	TRBD1	TRBJ2-1	once	TGCGCCAGCAGCAAGGGACAGGGTTTCGATGAGCAGTTCTTC	CASSKGQGFDEQFF
TRBV27	TRBD1	TRBJ1-4	.	TGTGCCAGCAGACGGACAGGGGATGAAAAACTGTTTTTT	CASRRTGDEKLFF
TRBV6-1	.	TRBJ1-3	.	TGTGCCAGCAGTGACGGGACGCCCGGAAACACCATATATTTT	CASSDGTPGNTIYF
TRBV30	TRBD1	TRBJ1-1	once	TGTGCCTGCAACCACCGGGACAGGGCACTAACTGAAGCTTTCTTT	CACNHRDRALTEAFF
TRBV27	.	TRBJ1-6	once	TGTGCCAGCAGTTTACTAGGAGGGGGGGATAATTCACCCCTCCACTTT	CASSLLGGGDNSPLHF
TRBV19	.	TRBJ1-6	few	TGTGCCAGTAGTATAGAGGGGTCCGGTTCACCCCTCCACTTT	CASSIEGSGSPLHF
TRBV19	.	TRBJ1-4	.	TGTGCCAGTAGTATCATGGGGCTGGCTAATGAAAAACTGTTTTTT	CASSIMGLANEKLFF
TRBV7-2	.	TRBJ2-5	.	TGTGCCAGCAGCTCCACCAGCGCAACCCGCACCCAGTACTTC	CASSSTSATRTQYF
TRBV6-5	TRBD1	TRBJ1-5	.	TGTGCCAGCGGAAGACAGGGGGTCGGTCAGCCCCAGCATTTT	CASGRQGVGQPQHF
TRBV12-3/TRBV12-4	.	TRBJ1-1	.	TGTGCCAGCAGTTCGACAGCGAACACTGAAGCTTTCTTT	CASSSTANTEAFF
TRBV3-1/TRBV3-2	.	TRBJ1-6	few	TGTGCCAGCAGCCAAGAACGCTCCTATAATTCACCCCTCCACTTT	CASSQERSYNSPLHF
TRBV5-1	TRBD1	TRBJ1-5	.	TGCGCCAGCAGCCCAACAGGGGACCCTCATCAGCCCCAGCATTTT	CASSPTGDPHQPQHF
TRBV19	TRBD1	TRBJ1-4	once	TGTGCCAGTAGTTACCGGACAGGGTCAACTAATGAAAAACTGTTTTTT	CASSYRTGSTNEKLFF
TRBV15	.	TRBJ2-3	.	TGTGCCACCAGCAGAGTTGGACCTGATACGCAGTATTTT	CATSRVGPDTQYF
TRBV9	TRBD1	TRBJ1-3	.	TGTGCCAGCAGCTCCCGACAGGGGTCCATTCTCTCTGGAAACACCATATATTTT	CASSSRQGSILSGNTIYF
TRBV12-3/TRBV12-4	.	TRBJ2-7	.	TGTGCCAGCAGTTCGACAGGTTCCTACGAGCAGTACTTC	CASSSTGSYEQYF
TRBV7-2	.	TRBJ1-5	.	TGTGCCAGCAGCTTATGGGGCGGTCCTAGCAATCAGCCCCAGCATTTT	CASSLWGGPSNQPQHF
TRBV19	.	TRBJ1-2	few	TGTGCCAGTAGCAGGGACTTTCTTAACTATGGCTACACCTTC	CASSRDFLNYGYTF
TRBV2	TRBD2	TRBJ2-1	.	TGTGCCAGCAGTGAGGTTAGCGGGGGGAGCTCCTACAATGAGCAGTTCTTC	CASSEVSGGSSYNEQFF
TRBV7-2	.	TRBJ2-7	.	TGTGCCAGCAGCTTTGAGGGATCGGGGGTCGAGCAGTACTTC	CASSFEGSGVEQYF
TRBV7-2	.	TRBJ1-4	.	TGTGCCAGCAGCTGGACCGGATCCGGTGCAACTAATGAAAAACTGTTTTTT	CASSWTGSGATNEKLFF
TRBV6-5	.	TRBJ2-2	once	TGTGCCAGCAGAAACCCGAACACCGGGGAGCTGTTTTTT	CASRNPNTGELFF